The 15 T cell receptor beta chains below were found in one sample sequenced in a study of T cell changes during pregnancy in multiple sclerosis. Libraries were prepared by immunoSEQ multiplex PCR; TCRdb keeps only in-frame clonotypes and omits some of them. Here the sample spans about 32,000 clones, roughly nine tenths being singletons. The sequenced sample was CD8+ T cells from peripheral blood mononuclear cells, obtained in the third trimester of pregnancy. The source of these receptors is a female donor with multiple sclerosis, enrolled in a pregnancy study.

This chain uses TRBV5-1 with TRBJ2-6; 7 bases are shared with TRBD1. CDR3 length: 16 residues. The germline V gene encodes CDR1 SGHRS and CDR2 YFSETQ. Trimming at V came to 5 bases and at J to 0 bases, leaving 5 bases not matched to a gene. The CDR3 region has the DNA TGCGCCAGCAGTTATACAGGGGCCTCTGGGGCCAACGTCCTGACTTTC. Its translation is CASSYTGASGANVLTF.

The rearrangement uses TRBV27 and TRBJ2-1, with 8 bases identical to TRBD2. Germline assignment: CDR1 MNHEY and CDR2 SMNVEV (reference sequence). The V gene end was trimmed by 2 bases and the J gene end by 4 bases; junction bases not matched to a gene: 4. The CDR3 has 15 residues. CDR3 bases: TGTGCCAGCAGTTTAAGTCGGGAGGGGTACAATGAGCAGTTCTTC. Amino acids: CASSLSREGYNEQFF.

This clone counts as medium-sized. V is TRBV4-1 and J is TRBJ1-5, with a tentative D call TRBD1 (5 bases). The CDR3 has 16 amino acids. V lost 3 bases, J lost 3 bases, and 15 bases lay in between. Germline V lookup: CDR1 MGHRA, CDR2 YSYEKL. CDR3 DNA: TGCGCCAGCAGCCAGATGGACAATCTGGACAATCAGCCCCAGCATTTT. Encoded protein: CASSQMDNLDNQPQHF.

The V and J genes are TRBV9 and TRBJ2-6; unclear D gene. V was clipped by 0 bases and J by 0 bases, with 10 bases between them. The germline V gene has CDR1 SGDLS and CDR2 YYNGEE. CDR3 size: 17 residues. DNA of the CDR3: TGTGCCAGCAGCGTAGCAATAGGCGGCTCTGGGGCCAACGTCCTGACTTTC. This encodes CASSVAIGGSGANVLTF.

This clone was seen a single time. The chain couples TRBV2 to TRBJ2-7; possibly TRBD1 for D (6 bases). Germline V CDR1 and CDR2: SNHLY, FYNNEI. The CDR3 has 13 amino acids. V lost 5 bases to trimming and J lost 5 bases, with 13 bases between them. The CDR3 nucleotides are TGTGCCAGCAGTTGGACAGCCTTAGACGAGCAGTACTTC. It codes for CASSWTALDEQYF.

The chain carries TRBV27 and TRBJ2-5, with 8 bases that match TRBD2. The germline V gene has CDR1 MNHEY and CDR2 SMNVEV (reference sequence). CDR3 length: 15 residues. Unmatched junction bases numbered 5, after V lost 3 bases and J lost 2 bases. Here the CDR3 reads CASSFVAGTQETQYF. The CDR3 coding sequence is TGTGCCAGCAGTTTCGTAGCGGGGACTCAAGAGACCCAGTACTTC.

The chain carries TRBV28 and TRBJ1-5; 9 nucleotides align to TRBD1. The V segment lost 6 bases and the J segment 3 bases; nucleotides outside the gene matches: 6. The germline gives CDR1 MDHEN, CDR2 SYDVKM. This CDR3 has 15 residues. The CDR3 nucleotides read TGTGCCAGCAGGTCGGGACAGGGACTCAATCAGCCCCAGCATTTT. Translating it yields CASRSGQGLNQPQHF. Full variable domain (remainder filled in from reference TRBV28 and TRBJ1-5): DVKVTQSSRYLVKRTGEKVFLECVQDMDHENMFWYRQDPGLGLRLIYFSYDVKMKEKGDIPEGYSVSREKKERFSLILESASTNQTSMYLCASRSGQGLNQPQHFGDGTRLSIL.

The chain recombines TRBV4-1 with TRBJ1-2; D remains ambiguous. CDR3 length equals 14 residues. Trimming removed 3 bases at V and 4 bases at J, with 12 bases between. CDR1 is MGHRA and CDR2 is YSYEKL in the germline V gene. This CDR3 is CASSQGEGGYGYTF. CDR3 bases: TGCGCCAGCAGCCAGGGCGAGGGAGGCTATGGCTACACCTTC.

This clone was found once. The gene calls are TRBV21-1 and TRBJ2-4; whether TRBD2, the table's D call, matches the DNA was not checked. TRBV21-1 is deemed a pseudogene. CDR3 length: 17 amino acids. The CDR3 DNA reads as TGTGCCAGCCAGGGACTAGCGGGAGGGTTAGCCAAAAACATTCAGTACTTC. Protein: CASQGLAGGLAKNIQYF.

The chain is built from TRBV4-1 and TRBJ1-1; D is possibly TRBD1 (5 bases). Trimming left V 1 base short and J 8 bases short, with 14 bases between. Germline CDR1 is MGHRA and CDR2 is YSYEKL. The length of the CDR3 is 14 residues. The CDR3 DNA follows: TGCGCCAGCAGCCAAGGACAGTCCCGGCAGGAAGCTTTCTTT. It is translated as CASSQGQSRQEAFF.

The rearrangement links TRBV7-9 to TRBJ1-2; D is undetermined. This CDR3 comprises 17 residues. The V gene lost 1 base and the J gene lost 4 bases, with 19 bases spanning the gap. The V gene's germline CDR1 is SEHNR and CDR2 FQNEAQ (reference sequence). The CDR3 DNA follows: TGTGCCAGCAGCTTAGGGGTTATGGCGGAACCTTCCTATGGCTACACCTTC. It specifies CASSLGVMAEPSYGYTF.

CDR3 region: CASSFILAGVRDTQYF. DNA for the CDR3: TGTGCCAGCAGTTTTATCCTAGCGGGAGTAAGAGATACGCAGTATTTT. V usage is TRBV27 and J usage is TRBJ2-3; 10 bases fit TRBD2. Trimming at V came to 3 bases and at J to 5 bases, leaving 8 bases not matched to a gene. CDR3 length: 16 residues. In germline, CDR1 is MNHEY, CDR2 SMNVEV (reference sequence).

V is TRBV11-2 and J is TRBJ2-7, with 7 bases fitting TRBD1. CDR1 is SGHAT and CDR2 is FQNNGV in the germline V gene. Germline trimming cut 5 bases from V and 5 bases from J; bases unmatched to any gene: 9. The CDR3 contains 14 residues. CDR3 in DNA: TGTGCCAGCAGCGGATGGACAGGCCTCAACGAGCAGTACTTC. Protein: CASSGWTGLNEQYF.

The chain links TRBV28 to TRBJ2-7; the match to TRBD2 covers 9 bases. The CDR3 runs to 15 residues. V trimming: 2 bases; J trimming: 7 bases; junction bases outside the gene matches: 9. The V gene's germline CDR1 is MDHEN and CDR2 SYDVKM. The CDR3 reads CASSLRGLAGVEQYF. The CDR3 DNA is TGTGCCAGCAGTTTAAGAGGTTTAGCGGGAGTTGAGCAGTACTTC.

This chain uses TRBV7-2 with TRBJ2-7, with 7 bases aligning to TRBD1. The germline CDR1 and CDR2 sequences are SGHTA and FQGNSA. The CDR3 has 15 residues. J was trimmed by 2 bases and V by 1 base; bases with no gene match: 5. CDR3 DNA sequence: TGTGCCAGCAGCTTAGAGGGGGCGCCTGCCTACGAGCAGTACTTC. This translates into CASSLEGAPAYEQYF.